The 8 T cell receptor beta chains below come from one sample, sequenced in a study of T cells in Graves' hyperthyroidism and ophthalmopathy. There were TCR beta CDR3 regions amplified from RNA transcripts. Initially, a first-round RT-PCR of the TCR CDR3 employed the HTBI primer set. TCRdb re-called the multiplex PCR reads with MiXCR, one entry per CDR3 protein. Among 500,000 to 550,000 distinct CDR3 sequences listed, just under 20% were seen once. Sequencing input: blood. Every receptor here comes from a man in his forties with Graves' ophthalmopathy.

The rearrangement uses TRBV10-3 and TRBJ2-6, with TRBD1 identical over 12 bases. This CDR3 is 16 amino acids long. The germline gives CDR1 ENHRY, CDR2 SYGVKD. V shed 7 bases and J 4 bases; nucleotides not matched to a gene: 5. The DNA of the CDR3 is TGTGCCATCAAGGGACAGGGGGCGGAAGGGGCCAACGTCCTGACTTTC. This encodes CAIKGQGAEGANVLTF.

Ten or more counts support this clonotype. The chain carries TRBV27 and TRBJ2-3; 10 nucleotides agree with TRBD2. Germline trimming cut 4 bases from V and 1 base from J; bases unmatched to any gene: 11. The germline V gene has CDR1 MNHEY and CDR2 SMNVEV (reference sequence). This CDR3 has 18 amino acids. In nucleotides, the CDR3 is TGTGCCAGCAGTTCCCATACAGCTAGCGGGGGAGGCACAGATACGCAGTATTTT. The encoded protein is CASSSHTASGGGTDTQYF.

A few counts support this clonotype. The chain recombines TRBV14 with TRBJ1-2; 9 bases line up with TRBD1. The ends lost 1 base at V and 4 bases at J; junction bases unmatched: 10. From germline, CDR1 is SGHDN and CDR2 FVKESK. This CDR3 is 17 amino acids long. CDR3 loop: CASSQGFGQGPFYGYTF. CDR3 coding DNA: TGTGCCAGCAGCCAAGGTTTTGGACAGGGGCCCTTCTATGGCTACACCTTC.

The CDR3 protein is CASSYGWGDTQYF. Here the CDR3 DNA reads TGTGCCAGCAGTTACGGCTGGGGGGATACGCAGTATTTT. This sequence joins TRBV6-2 or TRBV6-3 and TRBJ2-3; perhaps D is TRBD1 or TRBD2 (5 bases each). The CDR3 totals 13 residues. Germline values: CDR1 MNHEY, CDR2 SVGEGT. V was trimmed by 2 bases and J by 6 bases, leaving 9 bases between them.

This clonotype was observed a few times. The chain carries TRBV28 and TRBJ2-5; TRBD1 aligns across 8 bases. The CDR3 totals 15 residues. CDR1 and CDR2 from the germline V gene are MDHEN and SYDVKM. V lost 2 bases to trimming and J lost 3 bases; unmatched junction nucleotides: 5. The DNA for the CDR3 is TGTGCCAGCAGTTTACCCTCGACAGGGGAAGAGACCCAGTACTTC. It translates to CASSLPSTGEETQYF.

The V call is TRBV7-3, the J call TRBJ2-2, with 7 bases fitting TRBD2. The germline V gene encodes CDR1 SGHTA and CDR2 FQGTGA. V gave up 5 bases and J gave up 5 bases; unmatched junction bases: 8. The CDR3 sequence is 15 residues long. In DNA form, the CDR3 reads TGTGCCAGCAGCAAAGCGGGGTTGGGGACCGGGGAGCTGTTTTTT. Translating it yields CASSKAGLGTGELFF.

The CDR3 coding sequence is TGCGCCAGCAGCCAAAAACCTTTCCCGGGAACAACTAATGAAAAACTGTTTTTT. Its translation: CASSQKPFPGTTNEKLFF. The chain recombines TRBV4-1 with TRBJ1-4; D not certain. This CDR3 is built from 18 residues. V lost 2 bases and J 0 bases, leaving 16 bases between the germline ends. Germline CDR1 reads MGHRA; CDR2 reads YSYEKL.

At least ten counts were recorded for this clonotype. This chain links TRBV3-1 with TRBJ1-1; TRBD1 might be the D (5 bases). Germline V gene lookup returns CDR1 LGHDT and CDR2 YNNKEL (reference sequence). The CDR3 contains 13 residues. V was cut by 0 bases and J by 9 bases, with 11 bases left in between. This CDR3 is CASSQEGTGKAFF. In DNA form, the CDR3 reads TGTGCCAGCAGCCAAGAGGGGACTGGGAAAGCTTTCTTT.